This entry describes one TCR beta chain. This entry comes from a study of blood T cell repertoires in COVID-19. Study at large: In each case, the material was cDNA or gDNA derived from T cells, B-cell-depleted T cells, or PBMCs.

Germline CDR1 and CDR2: SGDLS and YYNGEE. The length of the CDR3 is 12 residues. Trimming cost V 3 bases and J 5 bases, with 5 bases left between them. In the original processing: Amplifying reference gene primers gave estimates of nucleated cell counts. Some clones are missing from TCRdb's copy, which holds only in-frame ones; the method was immunoSEQ multiplex PCR. D and trimming were read from the DNA, whereas the V and J calls and clone size are those reported in that table. The sample contains about 280,000 clones, roughly 87% of which appear only once. This sequence joins TRBV9 and TRBJ1-4; maybe TRBD1 (5 bases). Material for sequencing was peripheral blood. The origin of this receptor is a man aged 18 to 29 with active or convalescent COVID-19. The CDR3 reads CASSGTNEKLFF. The CDR3 DNA reads TGTGCCAGCAGCGGGACAAATGAAAAACTGTTTTTT.